This T cell receptor (beta chain) was sequenced in a study of shared clonotypes between healthy human individuals. Study context: Contributing individuals were two females and a few males aged 18 to 49.

CDR1 is SGHRS and CDR2 is YFSETQ in the germline V gene. The CDR3 has 15 residues. V gave up 4 bases and J gave up 0 bases, with 13 bases separating them. Study outcomes and limitations: Incomplete sequencing of sorted subsets was indicated by rarefaction despite large depth. Depth of sequencing was expected to influence donor clonotype sharing.

Assay used: immunoSEQ multiplex PCR; TCRdb lists only in-frame clones, some missing. The table includes approximately 2.1 million clones, approximately 93% detected once. Notes on this clone: Its target is not known.

Sequences were obtained from naive CD4+ T cells from PBMCs. Subset in this sample: CD45RA+ positively selected. This rearrangement joins TRBV5-1 to TRBJ2-5, with D tentatively TRBD1 (5 bases). The receptor comes from a man aged 18 to 30 in good health. Some clones in this sample may be carry-over from other donors' samples. This CDR3 is CASSTDSPYQETQYF. The CDR3 DNA sequence: TGCGCCAGCAGCACAGACAGTCCGTACCAAGAGACCCAGTACTTC.